This T cell receptor (beta chain) was observed in a study of graft-versus-host responses after intestinal transplantation. Study as a whole: Every one of the recipients received anti-thymocyte globulin induction and afterwards took tacrolimus and steroids for roughly three years.

The study plated about 200,000 CFSE-labeled responders with about 200,000 irradiated, violet-dye-labeled stimulators. This clone was seen a few times. Germline V CDR1 and CDR2: DFQATT, SNEGSKA (reference sequence). Trimming took off 5 bases at V and 4 bases at J, with 8 bases between the two ends. The CDR3 contains 11 residues. Assay: immunoSEQ multiplex PCR; the TCRdb copy retains only in-frame clones and omits some. The sample yields 5,500 to 8,500 clones, 20% to 30% seen once. The receptor comes from a human patient who received an intestinal transplant. V is TRBV20-1 and J is TRBJ1-1; D is undetermined. The starting material was alloreactive CD4+ T cells from a mixed lymphocyte reaction culture, obtained before intestinal transplant. Subset noted: CFSE-low proliferating T cells sorted from approximately 6-day pre-transplant mixed lymphocyte reaction (GvH or HvG direction). The CDR3 sequence is CSALEITEAFF. For the CDR3, the DNA is TGCAGTGCTCTGGAGATCACTGAAGCTTTCTTT.